These 15 T cell receptor beta chains originate from one sample sequenced in a study of precursors of human CD4 cytotoxic T cells (dated by TCRdb to 2017 to 2018). Sequencing was performed on an Illumina MiSeq. TCRdb cleaned the public reads at Q25 with fastp, built clones with MiXCR and kept in-frame beta chains. CDR3 protein sequences are deduplicated, and each keeps its most common genes and DNA. Present in this sample are about 200 distinct CDR3 sequences, over 30% of which were seen just once. The top ten constitute about 60% of the sample. To test a precursor-effector relationship among CD4 cytotoxic T cells, bulk UMI-based TCR sequencing was performed on four sorted CD4+ memory subsets (TCM, TEM, IL-7Rhigh TEMRA, IL-7R- TEMRA). Sequenced material: memory CD4+ T cells from blood (PBMCs). The receptor set was obtained from a human donor in good health.

J is TRBJ2-1 and V is TRBV29-1, with D perhaps TRBD2 (5 bases). The CDR3 extends over 15 amino acids. The ends were cut back, 2 bases at V and 0 bases at J, with 11 bases in the middle. CDR1 is SQVTM and CDR2 is ANQGSEA in the germline V gene. CDR3 residues: CSVEPLAISYNEQFF. In DNA, the CDR3 is TGCAGCGTTGAACCCCTAGCAATCTCCTACAATGAGCAGTTCTTC.

This clonotype is large within its sample. The chain recombines TRBV5-1 with TRBJ2-7; 11 bases map to TRBD1. Germline V CDR1 and CDR2: SGHRS, YFSETQ. V lost 6 bases to trimming and J lost 0 bases; unmatched junction nucleotides: 5. The CDR3 sequence is 15 residues long. The CDR3 nucleotides read TGCGCCAGCACAGGGGGGACAGGGGGCTCCTACGAGCAGTACTTC. This codes for CASTGGTGGSYEQYF.

The rearrangement joins TRBV7-2 to TRBJ2-4; D not resolved. This CDR3 is built from 15 residues. Trimming took 1 base from V and 6 from J, leaving 13 bases between them. Germline V gene lookup returns CDR1 SGHTA and CDR2 FQGNSA. The CDR3: CASSLEFWGRNIQYF. CDR3 DNA sequence: TGTGCCAGCAGCTTAGAATTCTGGGGAAGAAACATTCAGTACTTC.

The chain couples TRBV5-1 to TRBJ2-3, with 10 bases fitting TRBD2. CDR1 SGHRS and CDR2 YFSETQ come from the germline V gene. This CDR3 contains 15 residues. V lost 1 base to trimming and J lost 3 bases; unmatched junction nucleotides: 2. CDR3 amino acids: CASSLSLAGTDTQYF. The DNA of the CDR3 is TGCGCCAGCAGCTTGTCACTAGCGGGGACAGATACGCAGTATTTT.

The chain uses TRBV7-8 and TRBJ2-3; the match to TRBD2 covers 11 bases. V lost 6 bases and J lost 2; bases outside the gene matches: 10. Germline V gene data show CDR1 as SGHVS and CDR2 as FQNEAQ. This CDR3 has 17 amino acids. The CDR3 sequence is CASRNSGRGAITDTQYF. The DNA for the CDR3 is TGTGCCAGCAGGAATAGCGGGAGGGGGGCCATCACAGATACGCAGTATTTT.

In this sample, this clonotype is hyperexpanded. The genes are TRBV7-9 and TRBJ1-1; no firm D call. Looked up from germline, CDR1 is SEHNR and CDR2 is FQNEAQ (reference sequence). The CDR3 is made up of 14 amino acids. Between the trimmed V and J ends, which lost 7 bases and 3 bases, there was a span of 15 bases. For the CDR3, the DNA is TGTGCCAGCACCATTGAAGGGATGCACACTGAAGCTTTCTTT. Amino acids: CASTIEGMHTEAFF.

By proportion, this clonotype is large. The V call is TRBV15, the J call TRBJ2-1, with 8 bases lining up with TRBD2. Germline CDR1 and CDR2: LNHNV and YYDKDF (reference sequence). The J segment lost 1 base and the V segment lost 0 bases, leaving 14 bases of the junction unmatched. The CDR3 length is 20 residues. The CDR3 nucleotides read TGTGCCACCAGCAGAGATCTGGGTTGGAGCGGGAGTCTTTCCTACAATGAGCAGTTCTTC. This translates into CATSRDLGWSGSLSYNEQFF.

The genes are TRBV3-1 and TRBJ1-1; D unresolved. V gave up 4 bases and J gave up 0 bases, with 12 bases separating them. From germline, CDR1 is LGHDT and CDR2 YNNKEL (reference sequence). This CDR3 spans 15 amino acids. The CDR3 bases are TGTGCCAGCAGCCGGGAGATGTCCTTGAACACTGAAGCTTTCTTT. Encoded protein: CASSREMSLNTEAFF.

The chain combines TRBV19 with TRBJ2-3; 12 nucleotides line up with TRBD2. Germline CDR1 and CDR2: LNHDA and SQIVND (reference sequence). CDR3 size: 16 residues. The junction had 9 bases not matched to a gene; V was cut back by 3 bases and J by 8 bases. This CDR3 is CASSILGLAGESTQYF. The CDR3, as DNA: TGTGCCAGTAGTATTTTGGGACTAGCGGGTGAATCTACGCAGTATTTT. Full variable domain (rest looked up from reference TRBV19 and TRBJ2-3): DGGITQSPKYLFRKEGQNVTLSCEQNLNHDAMYWYRQDPGQGLRLIYYSQIVNDFQKGDIAEGYSVSREKKESFPLTVTSAQKNPTAFYLCASSILGLAGESTQYFGPGTRLTVL.

Of note for this clonotype: Its ends do not fully match the called genes, so a read error is possible. The rearrangement joins TRBV11-1 to TRBJ2-1, with D unresolved. Per the germline V gene, CDR1 is SGHAT and CDR2 is FQDESV (reference sequence). This CDR3 has 12 residues. CDR3 sequence reads: CASSSDPNEQLF. The CDR3 bases are TGTGCCAGCAGCTCCGATCCCAATGAGCAGCTCTTC.

In its sample, this clonotype is large. V is TRBV29-1 and J is TRBJ1-2, with D unresolved. The V gene lost 1 base and the J gene lost 5 bases, with 11 bases spanning the gap. The CDR3 has 13 amino acids. Germline V gene lookup returns CDR1 SQVTM and CDR2 ANQGSEA. This CDR3 reads CSVEVTGFYGYTF. For the CDR3, the DNA is TGCAGCGTTGAAGTGACCGGATTTTATGGCTACACCTTC.

This clonotype is large by share. V is TRBV2 and J is TRBJ1-2; possible D gene TRBD1, 5 bases. The germline gives CDR1 SNHLY, CDR2 FYNNEI. This CDR3 has 14 amino acids. V lost 2 bases and J lost 4, with 11 bases in between. CDR3 DNA: TGTGCCAGCAGTGAACGAGGGACCACCTATGGCTACACCTTC. This translates into CASSERGTTYGYTF.

CDR3 DNA sequence: TGCGCCAGCAGCCCTGTAGCGGGTAGCTCCTACGAGCAGTACTTC. Encoded protein: CASSPVAGSSYEQYF. V usage is TRBV5-1 and J usage is TRBJ2-7, with 7 nucleotides matching TRBD2. Germline-derived CDR1 and CDR2 are SGHRS and YFSETQ. Trimming took 4 bases from V and 0 from J; bases not matched to a gene: 7. The CDR3 consists of 15 residues.

The chain couples TRBV15 to TRBJ1-1; D is ambiguous. The V and J ends lost 1 base and 2 bases respectively, with 8 bases between them. CDR1 and CDR2 from the germline V gene are LNHNV and YYDKDF (reference sequence). The CDR3 length is 14 residues. The CDR3 DNA reads as TGTGCCACCAGCAGAGGCAGATTAAACACTGAAGCTTTCTTT. Its protein is CATSRGRLNTEAFF.

This clonotype is judged large. The chain is built from TRBV12-5 and TRBJ1-5; possible D gene TRBD1, 5 bases. Germline lookup yields CDR1 LGHNT and CDR2 FRNRAP. The CDR3 consists of 14 residues. Trimming cost V 5 bases and J 5 bases, with 13 bases left between them. The CDR3 protein is CASGLRDGDQPQHF. DNA of the CDR3: TGTGCTAGTGGTCTCCGGGACGGCGATCAGCCCCAGCATTTT.